What follows is one T cell receptor (beta chain) and its context. Donors were healthy HIV-negative adults without recently reported acute infections or vaccinations. The study drew all its donors from Caucasian adults living in Nashville, Tennessee. The sample originates from a study of shared clonotypes between healthy human individuals. Study as a whole: Per-donor plates numbered three CD4 naive, three CD4 memory, two CD8 naive and one CD8 memory.

The germline V gene has CDR1 SEHNR and CDR2 FQNEAQ (reference sequence). The CDR3 consists of 12 residues. J lost 14 bases, V lost 6 bases, and 8 bases had no gene match. In the original workflow: Filtering differed because ImmunoSEQ produced junction-only sequences that carried no quality scores. Sequencing used immunoSEQ multiplex PCR; TCRdb keeps in-frame clones, though not all of them. The V and J calls and clone size are taken from that table; D and trimming were inferred from the DNA. The data hold 2.3 million or so clones, with more than 85% observed a single time. This TCR came from a young man in good health. Some clones in this sample may be carry-over from other donors' samples. The specimen was naive CD4+ T cells from PBMCs. Subset of the sample: CD45RA+ positively selected. The genes are TRBV7-9 and TRBJ2-1; the match to TRBD2 covers 9 bases. For the CDR3, the DNA is TGTGCCAGCAGGCCCGGGACTAGCAGGGAGTTCTTC. Translation gives CASRPGTSREFF.